This TCR beta chain is drawn from a study of T cell responses to AZD1222 COVID-19 vaccine. Study results and caveats: Variant regions that are unmutated are reportedly the target of nearly half of spike-specific TCRs. No day 14 peak samples; only post-peak repertoires were characterized. Donors, mostly white British, included more females; clonal diversity was possibly underestimated.

Trimming removed 10 bases at V and 0 bases at J, with 15 bases between. The CDR3 runs to 14 residues. Germline CDR1 SNHLY, CDR2 FYNNEI. Of note for this clone: Its antigen is currently unknown.

Produced via immunoSEQ multiplex PCR; TCRdb's table is partial and in-frame only. In the table there are around 130,000 clones, 80% to 95% of which are singletons. The sequence derives from an adult who received the MenACWY meningococcal vaccine as a control. Source: peripheral blood, taken 28 days after the second dose of the MenACWY control vaccine. V usage is TRBV2 and J usage is TRBJ1-1; the D is unclear. CDR3 loop: CATTARLMNTEAFF. As DNA, the CDR3 is TGTGCCACCACCGCAAGGCTGATGAACACTGAAGCTTTCTTT.